Below, 22 T cell receptor beta chains from the same sample are listed, as sequenced in a study of monozygotic twins with cystic fibrosis. Produced via immunoSEQ multiplex PCR; TCRdb's table is partial and in-frame only. This repertoire shows tens of thousands of clones, roughly 84% found once; its top ten account for around 1.7%. The source material was blood. The receptor source for this set is a girl aged 2 to 9 with cystic fibrosis.

CDR3 amino acids: CASSQDHPIMGKNIQYF. DNA of the CDR3: TGTGCCAGCAGCCAAGATCACCCTATCATGGGCAAAAACATTCAGTACTTC. This chain joins TRBV4-2 and TRBJ2-4; D uncertain. The CDR3 sequence is 17 residues long. Germline V CDR1 and CDR2: LGHNA, YNFKEQ. Deletions cut 0 bases from V and 3 bases from J, with 15 bases between.

This clone was counted only a few times. This rearrangement joins TRBV5-6 to TRBJ1-2, with 12 positions matching TRBD1. The V segment lost 4 bases and the J segment 7 bases; nucleotides outside the gene matches: 11. The V gene's germline CDR1 is SGHDT and CDR2 YYEEEE. This CDR3 spans 16 amino acids. The CDR3 reads CASSKLMGQGASGYTF. CDR3 DNA: TGTGCCAGCAGCAAATTAATGGGACAGGGGGCGTCTGGCTACACCTTC.

This clone was seen a single time. V gene TRBV19 combines with J gene TRBJ2-3; maybe TRBD2 (6 bases). V lost 1 base to trimming and J lost 6 bases, with 11 bases between them. CDR1 and CDR2 (germline): LNHDA, SQIVND (reference sequence). The CDR3 is 14 amino acids. This CDR3 reads CASSIVRGLDTQYF. CDR3 in DNA: TGTGCCAGTAGTATAGTGCGGGGTCTCGATACGCAGTATTTT.

This chain joins TRBV2 and TRBJ1-1, with D uncertain. Looked up from germline, CDR1 is SNHLY and CDR2 is FYNNEI. V was clipped by 2 bases and J by 1 base, with 11 bases between them. The CDR3 is made up of 15 amino acids. CDR3 region: CASSEFPAGNTEAFF. As DNA, the CDR3 is TGTGCCAGCAGTGAATTCCCGGCGGGGAACACTGAAGCTTTCTTT.

The CDR3 DNA is TGTGCCAGTAGCAAACTAGCGGGGGCCCTGGAAACAGATACGCAGTATTTT. Translated, it gives CASSKLAGALETDTQYF. J is TRBJ2-3 and V is TRBV19, with 11 bases identical to TRBD2. The CDR3 covers 17 residues. Germline-derived CDR1 and CDR2 are LNHDA and SQIVND (reference sequence). The J segment lost 3 bases and the V segment lost 6 bases, leaving 11 bases of the junction unmatched.

This clone was observed a single time. The gene calls are TRBV4-1 and TRBJ2-7; D may correspond to TRBD1 or TRBD2 (5 bases each). V lost 1 base and J 7 bases, leaving 17 bases between the germline ends. CDR1 and CDR2 from the germline V gene are MGHRA and YSYEKL. CDR3 size: 15 residues. The CDR3 sequence is CASSQARESFREQYF. The CDR3 DNA is TGCGCCAGCAGCCAAGCCAGGGAGAGCTTCAGGGAGCAGTACTTC.

The chain recombines TRBV27 with TRBJ1-1; 7 nucleotides line up with TRBD1. V dropped 4 bases and J dropped 5; count of bases not matched to a gene: 7. This CDR3 comprises 14 residues. In germline, CDR1 is MNHEY, CDR2 SMNVEV (reference sequence). Here the CDR3 DNA reads TGTGCCAGCAGTTATATACCAGGGGGGACTGAAGCTTTCTTT. Translated: CASSYIPGGTEAFF.

This chain uses TRBV7-2 with TRBJ2-7; 9 nucleotides agree with TRBD2. The germline V gene encodes CDR1 SGHTA and CDR2 FQGNSA. CDR3 size: 17 residues. V lost 5 bases to trimming and J lost 2 bases; unmatched junction nucleotides: 13. The CDR3 sequence: CASSPPTERGDAYEQYF. In DNA, the CDR3 is TGTGCCAGCAGCCCCCCCACGGAGCGGGGGGACGCCTACGAGCAGTACTTC.

The sample holds one count of this clone. This sequence joins TRBV6-6 and TRBJ1-1; no clear D gene. Deletions cut 6 bases from V and 0 bases from J, with 5 bases between. Germline CDR1 and CDR2: MNHNY and SVGAGI (reference sequence). The CDR3 spans 12 residues. The CDR3 coding sequence is TGTGCCAGCAGCGTAATGAACACTGAAGCTTTCTTT. It is translated as CASSVMNTEAFF.

This clone was observed a handful of times. The chain uses TRBV2 and TRBJ1-2; D unresolved. In germline, CDR1 is SNHLY, CDR2 FYNNEI. CDR3 size: 13 residues. Trimming cost V 7 bases and J 7 bases, with 16 bases left between them. CDR3 protein: CASKAPVSGGYTF. In DNA form, the CDR3 reads TGTGCCAGCAAGGCCCCCGTCAGTGGTGGCTACACCTTC.

The V gene is TRBV13, the J gene TRBJ2-7, with TRBD2 matching 7 bases. The V gene's germline CDR1 is PRHDT and CDR2 FYEKMQ (reference sequence). The junction had 13 bases not matched to a gene; V was cut back by 3 bases and J by 2 bases. This CDR3 contains 17 residues. The chain's CDR3 is CASSFRILAERPYEQYF. Written as DNA, the CDR3 is TGTGCCAGCAGCTTTAGGATCCTAGCGGAGAGACCCTACGAGCAGTACTTC.

The CDR3 reads CSVGLAGTKGETQYF. Here the CDR3 DNA reads TGCAGCGTTGGACTAGCGGGCACCAAGGGGGAGACCCAGTACTTC. The chain links TRBV29-1 to TRBJ2-5; 10 bases map to TRBD2. V dropped 4 bases and J dropped 5; count of bases not matched to a gene: 10. CDR1 and CDR2 (germline): SQVTM, ANQGSEA. CDR3 size: 15 residues.

The chain links TRBV6-1 to TRBJ2-5; TRBD1 matches at 7 bases. Germline V lookup: CDR1 MNHNS, CDR2 SASEGT. There are 14 residues in the CDR3. V trimming: 3 bases; J trimming: 5 bases; junction bases outside the gene matches: 6. CDR3 sequence: CASSERNRGETQYF. DNA of the CDR3: TGTGCCAGCAGTGAGCGTAACAGGGGCGAGACCCAGTACTTC.

This clone was counted only a few times. The V call is TRBV7-2, the J call TRBJ1-1; D not resolved. Trimming removed 2 bases at V and 1 base at J, with 5 bases between. Per the germline V gene, CDR1 is SGHTA and CDR2 is FQGNSA. The CDR3 totals 13 residues. CDR3 sequence reads: CASSLMGNTEAFF. In nucleotides, the CDR3 is TGTGCCAGCAGCTTAATGGGGAACACTGAAGCTTTCTTT.

A few counts support this clone. The chain carries TRBV2 and TRBJ1-1, with D perhaps TRBD1 (5 bases). From germline, CDR1 is SNHLY and CDR2 FYNNEI. V was shortened by 6 bases and J by 12 bases, with 17 bases between the two germline ends. The CDR3 spans 12 residues. This CDR3 is CASRNGQGNTFF. As DNA, the CDR3 is TGTGCCAGCAGGAATGGGCAGGGTAATACTTTCTTT.

The chain recombines TRBV18 with TRBJ2-7; TRBD1 agrees at 8 bases. Germline V gene data show CDR1 as KGHSH and CDR2 as LQKENI. The CDR3 has 15 amino acids. The ends lost 4 bases at V and 6 bases at J; junction bases unmatched: 11. CDR3 in amino acids: CASSHRGQGLGEQYF. The DNA of the CDR3 is TGTGCCAGCTCACACAGAGGACAGGGTTTGGGCGAGCAGTACTTC.

The chain recombines TRBV2 with TRBJ2-1, with TRBD1 matching 10 bases. The trim removed 8 bases at V and 8 bases at J, leaving 12 bases unmatched. Per germline, CDR1 SNHLY and CDR2 FYNNEI. The CDR3 sequence is 15 residues long. The DNA of the CDR3 is TGTGCCAGCGATAGAGGGACAGGGGTTAAGGATGAGCAGTTCTTC. As protein: CASDRGTGVKDEQFF.

This clone was counted only a few times. The V and J genes are TRBV5-1 and TRBJ1-3; D is ambiguous. The CDR3 has 16 amino acids. V lost 4 bases, J lost 4 bases, and 18 bases lay in between. CDR1 is SGHRS, CDR2 YFSETQ, per germline. The CDR3 loop reads CASSASVVGAGNTIYF. The CDR3 nucleotides read TGCGCCAGCAGCGCGTCGGTGGTTGGCGCCGGAAACACCATATATTTT.

The chain combines TRBV27 with TRBJ1-4; D uncertain. This CDR3 has 17 amino acids. The germline V gene encodes CDR1 MNHEY and CDR2 SMNVEV (reference sequence). V was pared by 7 bases and J by 0 bases, with 18 bases between. CDR3 region: CASKKRVTTATNEKLFF. As DNA, the CDR3 is TGTGCCAGCAAAAAAAGGGTTACCACGGCAACTAATGAAAAACTGTTTTTT.

This clone was observed a single time. This CDR3 is CASSLNSNQPQHF. The DNA for the CDR3 is TGTGCCAGCAGTTTAAATAGCAATCAGCCCCAGCATTTT. This chain uses TRBV6-6 with TRBJ1-5; no clear D gene. The CDR3 runs 13 residues. Germline V gives CDR1 MNHNY, CDR2 SVGAGI (reference sequence). V was cut by 4 bases and J by 0 bases, with 4 bases left in between.

The J gene is TRBJ2-5, the V gene TRBV5-4, with D tentatively TRBD2 (5 bases). Trimming took off 8 bases at V and 2 bases at J, with 19 bases between the two ends. The CDR3 has 15 residues. CDR1 is SGHNT, CDR2 YYREEE, per germline (reference sequence). The CDR3, as DNA: TGTGCCAGATCCGAATTATACCGGGAACAAGAGACCCAGTACTTC. It specifies CARSELYREQETQYF.

The rearrangement links TRBV19 to TRBJ1-1, with D unclear. Germline CDR1 and CDR2: LNHDA and SQIVND (reference sequence). The CDR3 extends over 13 amino acids. Trimming took 5 bases from V and 4 from J, leaving 11 bases between them. CDR3 sequence: CASSSRAVTEAFF. Written as DNA, the CDR3 is TGTGCCAGTAGTTCCCGCGCGGTCACTGAAGCTTTCTTT.